This T cell receptor (beta chain) derives from a study of cytotoxic CD8 clonotypes in ibrutinib-treated CLL. Turning to the study itself: Patients attained some 25 partial and 2 complete responses; at median around 67 months, approximately 14 remained remitted while 12 progressed.

Points from the study as a whole: The study found clonality rose at ibrutinib response, then fell toward baseline at progression. Sustained-remission patients were sampled at different times than progressing patients were.

A word on this clone: Its antigen remains unidentified. Other DNA sequences of this sample code for an identical CDR3.

Measured with immunoSEQ multiplex PCR; TCRdb has only the in-frame clones, and not every one. The sample lists under 300,000 clones, under 80% occurring once. Per the germline V gene, CDR1 is LGHNA and CDR2 is YNFKEQ. CDR3 length: 16 amino acids. Trimming cost V 0 bases and J 9 bases; bases outside gene matches: 10. The chain couples TRBV4-2 to TRBJ2-1; 8 bases match TRBD2. The sample was PBMCs, taken after 24 months of ibrutinib treatment. The TCR was taken from a human donor with chronic lymphocytic leukemia. This chain's CDR3 is CASSQDPTSGSGEQFF. CDR3 DNA sequence: TGTGCCAGCAGCCAAGATCCCACAAGCGGGAGTGGTGAGCAGTTCTTC.